This T cell receptor beta chain was found in a study of T cell repertoires in cytomegalovirus infection. Study-wide context: Public TCR beta signatures were indicative of both CMV infection and a matching HLA type.

One entry per CDR3 protein, called by TCRdb with MiXCR from the reads. The table shows a few hundred thousand distinct CDR3 sequences, with approximately 15% occurring only once. Germline-derived CDR1 and CDR2 are MDHEN and SYDVKM. J lost 7 bases, V lost 8 bases, and 8 bases had no gene match. The CDR3 spans 13 residues. General study results and limits: Predominance within the ex vivo response was attributable to HLA-C-restricted CMV-specific TCR beta clonotypes.

This clonotype has a handful of counts. What it binds is unknown. The receptor's source is a human donor in good health (CMV status not recorded). Some clones in this sample may be carry-over from other donors' samples. The chain recombines TRBV28 with TRBJ2-1, with TRBD2 matching 7 bases. Material for sequencing was CD8+ T cells from PBMCs. The CDR3 sequence is CASANTGGNEQFF. The CDR3 DNA is TGTGCCAGCGCAAACACCGGGGGGAATGAGCAGTTCTTC.